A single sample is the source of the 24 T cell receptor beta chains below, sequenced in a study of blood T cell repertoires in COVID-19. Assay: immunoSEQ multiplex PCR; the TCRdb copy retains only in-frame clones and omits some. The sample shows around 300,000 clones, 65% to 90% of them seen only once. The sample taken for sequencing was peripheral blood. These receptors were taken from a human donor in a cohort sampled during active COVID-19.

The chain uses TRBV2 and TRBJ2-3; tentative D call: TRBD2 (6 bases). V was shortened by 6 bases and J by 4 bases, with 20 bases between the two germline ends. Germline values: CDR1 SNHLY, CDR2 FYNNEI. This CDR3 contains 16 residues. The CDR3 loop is CASSWAPASSADTQYF. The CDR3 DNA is TGTGCCAGCAGCTGGGCCCCCGCCTCTAGCGCAGATACGCAGTATTTT.

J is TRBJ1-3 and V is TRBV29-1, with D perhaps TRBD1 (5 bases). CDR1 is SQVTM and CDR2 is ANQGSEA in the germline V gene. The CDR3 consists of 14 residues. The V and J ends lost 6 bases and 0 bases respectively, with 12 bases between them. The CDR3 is CSVKNQGSGNTIYF. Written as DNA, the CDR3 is TGCAGCGTGAAGAATCAGGGCTCTGGAAACACCATATATTTT. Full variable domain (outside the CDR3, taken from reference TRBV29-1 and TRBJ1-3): SAVISQKPSRDICQRGTSLTIQCQVDSQVTMMFWYRQQPGQSLTLIATANQGSEATYESGFVIDKFPISRPNLTFSTLTVSNMSPEDSSIYLCSVKNQGSGNTIYFGEGSWLTVV.

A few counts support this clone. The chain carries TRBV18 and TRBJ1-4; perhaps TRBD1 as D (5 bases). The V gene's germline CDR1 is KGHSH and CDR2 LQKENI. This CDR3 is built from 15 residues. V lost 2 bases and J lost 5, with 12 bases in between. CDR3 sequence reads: CASSPTNRINEKLFF. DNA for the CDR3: TGTGCCAGCTCACCAACAAACAGGATCAATGAAAAACTGTTTTTT.

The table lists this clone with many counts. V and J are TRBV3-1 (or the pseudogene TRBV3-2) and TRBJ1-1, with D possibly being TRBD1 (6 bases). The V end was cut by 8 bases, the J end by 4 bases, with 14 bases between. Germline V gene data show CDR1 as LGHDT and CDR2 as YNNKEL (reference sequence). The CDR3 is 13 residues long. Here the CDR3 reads CASGGGTSTEAFF. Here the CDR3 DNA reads TGTGCCAGCGGGGGGGGCACAAGCACTGAAGCTTTCTTT.

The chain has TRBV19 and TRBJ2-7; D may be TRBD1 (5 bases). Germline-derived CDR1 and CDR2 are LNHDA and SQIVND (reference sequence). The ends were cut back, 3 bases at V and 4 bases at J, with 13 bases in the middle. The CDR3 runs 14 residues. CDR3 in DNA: TGTGCCAGTAGTATCCAGGGATCTAGGTACGAGCAGTACTTC. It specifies CASSIQGSRYEQYF.

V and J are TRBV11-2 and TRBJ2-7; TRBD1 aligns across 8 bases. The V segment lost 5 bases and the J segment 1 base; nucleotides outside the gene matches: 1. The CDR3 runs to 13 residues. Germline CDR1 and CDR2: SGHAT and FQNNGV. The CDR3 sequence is CASSRQGSYEQYF. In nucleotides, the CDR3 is TGTGCCAGCAGCCGACAGGGGTCCTACGAGCAGTACTTC.

Here the CDR3 DNA reads TGCGCCAGCAGCCCCCTTCGGGGTTTGCAAGAGGAGCAGTTCTTC. Its translation: CASSPLRGLQEEQFF. The J gene is TRBJ2-1, the V gene TRBV10-1; maybe TRBD2 (5 bases). Trimming left V 6 bases short and J 10 bases short, with 22 bases between. The germline CDR1 and CDR2 sequences are WNHNN and SYGVQD (reference sequence). CDR3 length: 15 amino acids.

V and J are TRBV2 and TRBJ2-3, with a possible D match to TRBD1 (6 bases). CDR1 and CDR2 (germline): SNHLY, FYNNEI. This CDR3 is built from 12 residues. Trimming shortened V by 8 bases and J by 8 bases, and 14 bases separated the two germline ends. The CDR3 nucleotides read TGTGCCAGCGGCGGAGAGGGGGTTACGCAGTATTTT. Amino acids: CASGGEGVTQYF. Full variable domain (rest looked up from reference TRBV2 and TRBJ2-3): EPEVTQTPSHQVTQMGQEVILRCVPISNHLYFYWYRQILGQKVEFLVSFYNNEISEKSEIFDDQFSVERPDGSNFTLKIRSTKLEDSAMYFCASGGEGVTQYFGPGTRLTVL.

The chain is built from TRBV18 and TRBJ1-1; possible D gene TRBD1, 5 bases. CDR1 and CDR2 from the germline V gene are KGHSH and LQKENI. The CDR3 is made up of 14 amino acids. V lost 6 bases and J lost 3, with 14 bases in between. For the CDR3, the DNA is TGTGCCAGCTCGCCTATTCAAGGGGACACTGAAGCTTTCTTT. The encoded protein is CASSPIQGDTEAFF.

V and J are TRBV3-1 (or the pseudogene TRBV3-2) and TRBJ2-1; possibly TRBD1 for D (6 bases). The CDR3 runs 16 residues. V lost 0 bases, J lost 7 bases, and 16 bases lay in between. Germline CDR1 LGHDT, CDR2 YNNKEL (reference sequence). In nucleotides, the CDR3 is TGTGCCAGCAGCCAAGAGAGAGTCCAGGGGAAAAATGAGCAGTTCTTC. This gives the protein CASSQERVQGKNEQFF.

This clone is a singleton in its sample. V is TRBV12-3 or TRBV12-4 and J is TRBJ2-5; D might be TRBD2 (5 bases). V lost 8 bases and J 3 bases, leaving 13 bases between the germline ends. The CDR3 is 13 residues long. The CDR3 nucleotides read TGTGCCAGCCGCTCGGACTTTGAAGAGACCCAGTACTTC. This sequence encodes CASRSDFEETQYF.

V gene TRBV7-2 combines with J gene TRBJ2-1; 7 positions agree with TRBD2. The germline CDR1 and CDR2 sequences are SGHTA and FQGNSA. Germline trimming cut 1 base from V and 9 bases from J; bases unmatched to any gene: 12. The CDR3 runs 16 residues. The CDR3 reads CASSLGGGRELAEQFF. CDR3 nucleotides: TGTGCCAGCAGCTTAGGTGGCGGGCGGGAGTTAGCTGAGCAGTTCTTC.

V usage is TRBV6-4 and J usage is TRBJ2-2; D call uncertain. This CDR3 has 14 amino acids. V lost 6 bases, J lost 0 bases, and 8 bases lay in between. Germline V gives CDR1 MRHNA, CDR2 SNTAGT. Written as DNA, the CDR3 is TGTGCCAGCAGCACAGTGACGAACACCGGGGAGCTGTTTTTT. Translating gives CASSTVTNTGELFF.

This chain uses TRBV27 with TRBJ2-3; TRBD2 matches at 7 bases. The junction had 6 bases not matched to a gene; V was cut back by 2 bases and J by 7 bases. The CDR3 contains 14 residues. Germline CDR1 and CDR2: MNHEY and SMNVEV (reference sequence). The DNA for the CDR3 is TGTGCCAGCAGTTTAATCGGGGGGAGGAATACGCAGTATTTT. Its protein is CASSLIGGRNTQYF.

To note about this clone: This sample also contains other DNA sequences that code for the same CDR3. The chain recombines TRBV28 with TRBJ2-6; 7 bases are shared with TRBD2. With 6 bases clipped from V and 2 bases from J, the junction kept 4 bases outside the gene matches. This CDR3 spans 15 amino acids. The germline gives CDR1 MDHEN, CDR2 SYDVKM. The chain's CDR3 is CASRGGATGANVLTF. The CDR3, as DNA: TGTGCCAGCAGGGGAGGGGCAACTGGGGCCAACGTCCTGACTTTC.

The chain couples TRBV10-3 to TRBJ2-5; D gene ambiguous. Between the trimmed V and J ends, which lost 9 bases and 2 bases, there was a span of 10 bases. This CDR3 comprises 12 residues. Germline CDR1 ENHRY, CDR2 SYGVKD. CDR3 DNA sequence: TGTGCCATTTCCGCGGTACAAGAGACCCAGTACTTC. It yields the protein CAISAVQETQYF.

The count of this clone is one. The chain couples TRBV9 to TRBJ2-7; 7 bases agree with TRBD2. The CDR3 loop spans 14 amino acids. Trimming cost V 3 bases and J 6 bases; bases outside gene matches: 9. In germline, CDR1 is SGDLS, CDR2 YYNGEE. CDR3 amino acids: CASSARLAMSEQYF. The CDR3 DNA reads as TGTGCCAGCAGCGCACGACTAGCTATGTCCGAGCAGTACTTC.

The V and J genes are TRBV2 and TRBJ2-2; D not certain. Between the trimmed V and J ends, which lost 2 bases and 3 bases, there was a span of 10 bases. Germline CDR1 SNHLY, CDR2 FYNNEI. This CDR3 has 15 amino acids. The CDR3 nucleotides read TGTGCCAGCAGTGAATGGCAGGTGGACACCGGGGAGCTGTTTTTT. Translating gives CASSEWQVDTGELFF.

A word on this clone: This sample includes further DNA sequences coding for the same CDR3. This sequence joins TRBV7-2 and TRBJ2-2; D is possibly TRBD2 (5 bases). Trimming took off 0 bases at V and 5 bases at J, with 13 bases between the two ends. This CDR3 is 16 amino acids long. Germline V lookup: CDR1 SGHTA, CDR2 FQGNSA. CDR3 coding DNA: TGTGCCAGCAGCTTAGCAGGGTCAGGCGGGACCGGGGAGCTGTTTTTT. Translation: CASSLAGSGGTGELFF.

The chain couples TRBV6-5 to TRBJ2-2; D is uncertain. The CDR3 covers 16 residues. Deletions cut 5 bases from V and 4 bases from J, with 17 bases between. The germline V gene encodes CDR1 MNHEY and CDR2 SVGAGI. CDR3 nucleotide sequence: TGTGCCAGCAGTAACTTCGTGTCGTGGAGCACCGGGGAGCTGTTTTTT. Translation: CASSNFVSWSTGELFF.

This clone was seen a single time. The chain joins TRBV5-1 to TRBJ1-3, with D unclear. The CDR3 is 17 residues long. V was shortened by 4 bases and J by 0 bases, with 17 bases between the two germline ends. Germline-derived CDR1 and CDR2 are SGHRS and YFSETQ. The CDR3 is CASSPADFAGSGNTIYF. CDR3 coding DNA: TGCGCCAGCAGCCCCGCCGACTTCGCCGGCTCTGGAAACACCATATATTTT.

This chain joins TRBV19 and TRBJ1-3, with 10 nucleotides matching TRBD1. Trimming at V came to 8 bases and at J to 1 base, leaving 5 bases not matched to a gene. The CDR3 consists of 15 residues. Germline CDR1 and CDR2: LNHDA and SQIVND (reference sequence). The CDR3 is CASGDRGTSGNTIYF. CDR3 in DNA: TGTGCCAGTGGGGACAGGGGAACTTCTGGAAACACCATATATTTT.

The CDR3 protein is CASRSGTGEYSPLHF. The CDR3 nucleotides are TGTGCCAGTAGATCCGGGACAGGGGAATATTCACCCCTCCACTTT. J is TRBJ1-6 and V is TRBV19; TRBD1 aligns across 10 bases. Germline V gene data show CDR1 as LNHDA and CDR2 as SQIVND (reference sequence). There are 15 residues in the CDR3. V trimming: 6 bases; J trimming: 8 bases; junction bases outside the gene matches: 7.

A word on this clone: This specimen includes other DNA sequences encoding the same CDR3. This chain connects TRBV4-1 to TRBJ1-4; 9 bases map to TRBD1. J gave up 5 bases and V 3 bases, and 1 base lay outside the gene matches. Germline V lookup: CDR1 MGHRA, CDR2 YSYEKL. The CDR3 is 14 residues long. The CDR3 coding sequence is TGCGCCAGCAGCCAGACAGGGGGGAATGAAAAACTGTTTTTT. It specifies CASSQTGGNEKLFF.